This TCR beta chain is drawn from a study of shared clonotypes between healthy human individuals. Remarks on this clone: Its antigen is as yet unknown.

Germline assignment: CDR1 SGHVS and CDR2 FNYEAQ. Losses at the gene ends were 6 bases for V and 6 bases for J; bases not matched to a gene: 17. The CDR3 runs to 16 residues. Study-level results: Investigators collected only blood, and repertoires in tissues likely differ. Naive subsets generally exceeded memory subsets in estimated richness. The sharing of 4.5% to 6.5% of naive CD4 clonotypes was seen across a few donors.

Using immunoSEQ multiplex PCR, the repertoire was profiled, and TCRdb retains in-frame clones only, with some absent. The repertoire holds about 1.1 million clones, with about 80% as singletons. The sequencing sample was made of memory CD4+ T cells from PBMCs. Subset in this sample: CD45RA-negative fraction. This sequence joins TRBV7-6 and TRBJ2-7; TRBD1 matches 7 bases. The source of this sequence is a man between 18 and 29 years old in good health. Some clones in this sample may be carry-over from other donors' samples. The CDR3 region has the DNA TGTGCCAGCAGTTCTCTTACCCCAGGGGGTTCGGGCGAGCAGTACTTC. It encodes CASSSLTPGGSGEQYF. The full variable domain, with the rest looked up from reference TRBV7-6 and TRBJ2-7, is GAGVSQSPRYKVTKRGQDVALRCDPISGHVSLYWYRQALGQGPEFLTYFNYEAQQDKSGLPNDRFSAERPEGSISTLTIQRTEQRDSAMYRCASSSLTPGGSGEQYFGPGTRLTVT.